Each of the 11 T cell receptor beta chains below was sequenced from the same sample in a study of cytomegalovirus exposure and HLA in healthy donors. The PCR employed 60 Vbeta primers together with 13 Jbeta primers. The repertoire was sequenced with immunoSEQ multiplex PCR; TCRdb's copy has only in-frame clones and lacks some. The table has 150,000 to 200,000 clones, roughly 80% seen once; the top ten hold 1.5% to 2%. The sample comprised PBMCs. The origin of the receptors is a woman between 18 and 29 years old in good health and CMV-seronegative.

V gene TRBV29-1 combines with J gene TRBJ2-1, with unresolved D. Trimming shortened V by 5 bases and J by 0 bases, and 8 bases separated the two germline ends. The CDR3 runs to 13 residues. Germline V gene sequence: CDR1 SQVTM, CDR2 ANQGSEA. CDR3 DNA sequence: TGCAGCGTTACAGTTCTCTCCTACAATGAGCAGTTCTTC. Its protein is CSVTVLSYNEQFF.

The CDR3 loop is CASSLGLQGVNEQFF. The CDR3 DNA reads as TGCGCCAGCAGCTTGGGCTTACAAGGGGTGAATGAGCAGTTCTTC. V is TRBV5-1 and J is TRBJ2-1; D may be TRBD1 (5 bases). V dropped 0 bases and J dropped 7 bases, with 14 bases sitting between them. CDR3 length equals 15 residues. Germline V gene data show CDR1 as SGHRS and CDR2 as YFSETQ.

The CDR3 DNA is TGTGCCAGCAGCTCCGGACAGGTCTTTCAAGAGACCCAGTACTTC. The encoded protein is CASSSGQVFQETQYF. This chain connects TRBV7-6 to TRBJ2-5; TRBD1 aligns across 7 bases. The CDR3 spans 15 residues. Trimming removed 4 bases from V and 2 bases from J; junction bases left unmatched: 7. Looked up from germline, CDR1 is SGHVS and CDR2 is FNYEAQ.

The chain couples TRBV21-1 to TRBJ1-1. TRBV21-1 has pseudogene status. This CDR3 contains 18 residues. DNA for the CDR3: TGTGCCAGCAGCAAAAAAGAGCGGGGGCGTCGAATGAACACTGAAGCTTTCTTT. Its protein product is CASSKKERGRRMNTEAFF.

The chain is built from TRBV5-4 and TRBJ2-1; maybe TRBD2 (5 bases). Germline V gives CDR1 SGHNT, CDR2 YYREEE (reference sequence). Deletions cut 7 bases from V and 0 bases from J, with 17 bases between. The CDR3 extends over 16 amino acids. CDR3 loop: CASARGGRGSYNEQFF. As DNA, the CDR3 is TGTGCCAGCGCCCGTGGCGGTCGGGGCTCCTACAATGAGCAGTTCTTC.

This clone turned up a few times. The chain's CDR3 is CASSQGGLASSYEQYF. CDR3 coding DNA: TGCGCCAGCAGCCAAGGGGGACTAGCCAGCTCCTACGAGCAGTACTTC. The chain employs TRBV4-1 and TRBJ2-7; 9 bases fit TRBD2. The germline gives CDR1 MGHRA, CDR2 YSYEKL. Trimming took 1 base from V and 0 from J; bases not matched to a gene: 4. The CDR3 spans 16 residues.

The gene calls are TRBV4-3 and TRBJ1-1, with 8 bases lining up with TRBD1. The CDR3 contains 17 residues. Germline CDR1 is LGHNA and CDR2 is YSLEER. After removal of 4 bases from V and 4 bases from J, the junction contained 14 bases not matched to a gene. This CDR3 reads CASSRQITGGSSTEAFF. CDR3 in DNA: TGCGCCAGCAGCCGACAGATTACAGGGGGATCGAGCACTGAAGCTTTCTTT.

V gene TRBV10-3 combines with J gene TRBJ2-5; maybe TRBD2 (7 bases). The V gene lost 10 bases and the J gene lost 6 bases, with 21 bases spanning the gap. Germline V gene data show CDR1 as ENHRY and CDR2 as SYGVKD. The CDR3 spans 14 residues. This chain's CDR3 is CATRGEGVIKTQYF. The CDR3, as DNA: TGTGCCACCCGCGGGGAGGGGGTTATAAAGACCCAGTACTTC.

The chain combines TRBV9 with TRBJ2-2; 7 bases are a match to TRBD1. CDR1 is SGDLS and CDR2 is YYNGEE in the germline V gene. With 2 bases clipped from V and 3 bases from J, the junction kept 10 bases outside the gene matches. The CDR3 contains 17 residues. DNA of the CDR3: TGTGCCAGCAGCGTCACAGGGGTCGTGGGCCACACCGGGGAGCTGTTTTTT. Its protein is CASSVTGVVGHTGELFF.

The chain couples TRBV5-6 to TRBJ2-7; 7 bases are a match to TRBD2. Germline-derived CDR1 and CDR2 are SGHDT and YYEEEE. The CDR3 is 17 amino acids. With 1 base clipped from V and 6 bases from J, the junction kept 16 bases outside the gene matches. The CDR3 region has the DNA TGTGCCAGCAGCTTGAGTCGCGGAAGAAGCGGGGCTTCCGAGCAGTACTTC. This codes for CASSLSRGRSGASEQYF.

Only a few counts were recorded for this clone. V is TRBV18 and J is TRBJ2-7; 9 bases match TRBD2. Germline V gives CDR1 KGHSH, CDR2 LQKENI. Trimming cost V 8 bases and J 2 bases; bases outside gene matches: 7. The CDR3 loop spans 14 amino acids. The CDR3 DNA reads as TGTGCCAGCCGCGGGGGGGGTGGTACCTACGAGCAGTACTTC. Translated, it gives CASRGGGGTYEQYF.